This TCR beta chain was documented in a study of blood T cell repertoires in COVID-19. Study background: Some COVID-19 samples were acute and others convalescent; all came from the United States, Italy and Spain. Sources were T cells, B-cell-depleted T cells, or PBMCs; the material itself was cDNA or gDNA.

The table lists this clone with a few counts. This CDR3 spans 14 amino acids. CDR1 is SNHLY and CDR2 is FYNNEI in the germline V gene. V lost 3 bases, J lost 7 bases, and 13 bases lay in between. Original methodology: Amplification of reference gene primers provided the estimated nucleated cell counts. The data were produced by immunoSEQ multiplex PCR, yet TCRdb's version contains in-frame clones alone and is incomplete. V and J calls and clone size are copied from that table; D and trimming were computed from the DNA. The sample records approximately 50,000 clones, roughly 86% being singletons. The V call is TRBV2, the J call TRBJ1-5; perhaps TRBD1 as D (5 bases). Sequencing input: peripheral blood. This clonotype was obtained from a human donor in a cohort sampled during active COVID-19. The CDR3 bases are TGTGCCAGCAGTGATTTTGGGGGGATCCAGCCCCAGCATTTT. The encoded protein is CASSDFGGIQPQHF. Full variable domain (remainder filled in from reference TRBV2 and TRBJ1-5): EPEVTQTPSHQVTQMGQEVILRCVPISNHLYFYWYRQILGQKVEFLVSFYNNEISEKSEIFDDQFSVERPDGSNFTLKIRSTKLEDSAMYFCASSDFGGIQPQHFGDGTRLSIL.